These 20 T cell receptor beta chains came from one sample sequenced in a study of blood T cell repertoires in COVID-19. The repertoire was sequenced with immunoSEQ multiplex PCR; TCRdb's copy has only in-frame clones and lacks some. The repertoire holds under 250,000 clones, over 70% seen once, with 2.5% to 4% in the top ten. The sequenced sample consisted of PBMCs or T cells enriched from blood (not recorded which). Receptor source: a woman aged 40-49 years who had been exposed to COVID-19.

CDR3 region: CASETGGRNQPQHF. The CDR3, as DNA: TGTGCCAGCGAGACAGGGGGGAGAAATCAGCCCCAGCATTTT. This chain joins TRBV28 and TRBJ1-5; 9 bases line up with TRBD1. The CDR3 is 14 residues long. The J segment lost 4 bases and the V segment lost 8 bases, leaving 6 bases of the junction unmatched. The germline V gene encodes CDR1 MDHEN and CDR2 SYDVKM.

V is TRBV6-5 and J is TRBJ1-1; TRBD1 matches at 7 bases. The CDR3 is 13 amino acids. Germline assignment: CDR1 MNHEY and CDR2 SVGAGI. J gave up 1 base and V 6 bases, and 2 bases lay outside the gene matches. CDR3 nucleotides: TGTGCCAGCAGGTGGACAGGGAACACTGAAGCTTTCTTT. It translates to CASRWTGNTEAFF.

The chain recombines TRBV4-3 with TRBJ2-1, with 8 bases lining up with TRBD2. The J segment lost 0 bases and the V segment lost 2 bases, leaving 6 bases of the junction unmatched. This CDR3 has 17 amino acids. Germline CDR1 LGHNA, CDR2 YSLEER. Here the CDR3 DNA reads TGCGCCAGCAGCCAACAATTAGCGGGGAGCTCCTACAATGAGCAGTTCTTC. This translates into CASSQQLAGSSYNEQFF.

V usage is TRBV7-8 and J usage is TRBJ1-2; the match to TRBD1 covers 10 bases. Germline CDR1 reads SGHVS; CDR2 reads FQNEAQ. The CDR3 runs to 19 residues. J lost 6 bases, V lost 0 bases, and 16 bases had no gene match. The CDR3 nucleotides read TGTGCCAGCAGCTTAGCCTACTGGGGACAGGGGATAGATGGTAATGGCTACACCTTC. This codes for CASSLAYWGQGIDGNGYTF. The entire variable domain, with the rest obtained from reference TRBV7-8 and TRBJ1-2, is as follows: GAGVSQSPRYKVAKRGQDVALRCDPISGHVSLFWYQQALGQGPEFLTYFQNEAQLDKSGLPSDRFFAERPEGSVSTLKIQRTQQEDSAVYLCASSLAYWGQGIDGNGYTFGSGTRLTVV.

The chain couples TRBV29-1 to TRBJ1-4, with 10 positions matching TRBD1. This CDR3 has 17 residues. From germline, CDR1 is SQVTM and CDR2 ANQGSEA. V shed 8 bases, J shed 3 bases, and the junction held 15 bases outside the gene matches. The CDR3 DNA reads TGCAGCATTCGACAGGGGGCCCTAGGGTTGGCTAATGAAAAACTGTTTTTT. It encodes CSIRQGALGLANEKLFF.

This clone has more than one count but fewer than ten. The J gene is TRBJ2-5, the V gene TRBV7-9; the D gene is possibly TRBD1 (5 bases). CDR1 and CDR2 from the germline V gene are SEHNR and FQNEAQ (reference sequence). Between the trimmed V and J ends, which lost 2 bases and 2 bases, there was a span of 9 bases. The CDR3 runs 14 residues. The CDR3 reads CASSLYRPQETQYF. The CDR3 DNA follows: TGTGCCAGCAGCTTATACAGGCCGCAAGAGACCCAGTACTTC.

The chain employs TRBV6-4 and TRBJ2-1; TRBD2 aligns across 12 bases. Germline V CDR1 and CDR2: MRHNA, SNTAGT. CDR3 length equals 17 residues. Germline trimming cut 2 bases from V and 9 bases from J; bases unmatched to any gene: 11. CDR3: CASSDHSSGGASTEQFF. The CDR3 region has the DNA TGTGCCAGCAGTGACCATTCTAGCGGGGGGGCCTCCACTGAGCAGTTCTTC.

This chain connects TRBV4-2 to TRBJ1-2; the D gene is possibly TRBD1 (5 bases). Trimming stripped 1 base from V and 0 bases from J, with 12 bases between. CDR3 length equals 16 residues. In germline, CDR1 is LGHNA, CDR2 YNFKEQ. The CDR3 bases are TGTGCCAGCAGCCAAGGGTTGGGGGGTTCTAACTATGGCTACACCTTC. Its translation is CASSQGLGGSNYGYTF.

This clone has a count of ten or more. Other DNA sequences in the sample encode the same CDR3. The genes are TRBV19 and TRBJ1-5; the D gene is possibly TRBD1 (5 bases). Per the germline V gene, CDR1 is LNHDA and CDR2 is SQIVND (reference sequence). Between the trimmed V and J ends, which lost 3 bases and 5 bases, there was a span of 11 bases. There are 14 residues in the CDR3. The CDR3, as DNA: TGTGCCAGTAGTATCCTGGGGCGCGATCAGCCCCAGCATTTT. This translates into CASSILGRDQPQHF.

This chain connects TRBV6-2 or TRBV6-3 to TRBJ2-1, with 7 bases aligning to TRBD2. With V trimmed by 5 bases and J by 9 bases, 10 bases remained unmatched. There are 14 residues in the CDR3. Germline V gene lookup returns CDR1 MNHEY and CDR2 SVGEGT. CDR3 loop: CASSRGGSYVEQFF. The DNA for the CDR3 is TGTGCCAGCAGTCGCGGGGGAAGTTATGTTGAGCAGTTCTTC.

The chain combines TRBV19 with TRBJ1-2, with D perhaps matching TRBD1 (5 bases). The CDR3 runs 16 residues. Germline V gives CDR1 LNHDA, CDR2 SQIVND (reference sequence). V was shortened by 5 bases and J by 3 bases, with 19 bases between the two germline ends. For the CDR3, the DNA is TGTGCCAGTAGTCTCATCCCGGGACTGACCCACTATGGCTACACCTTC. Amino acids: CASSLIPGLTHYGYTF.

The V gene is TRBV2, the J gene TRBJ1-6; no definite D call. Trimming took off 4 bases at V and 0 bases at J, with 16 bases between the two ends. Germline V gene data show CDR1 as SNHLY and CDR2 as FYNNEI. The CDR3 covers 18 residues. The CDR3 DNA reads TGTGCCAGCAGTGTGCTCCTTTTACAGAGCTCCTATAATTCACCCCTCCACTTT. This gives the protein CASSVLLLQSSYNSPLHF.

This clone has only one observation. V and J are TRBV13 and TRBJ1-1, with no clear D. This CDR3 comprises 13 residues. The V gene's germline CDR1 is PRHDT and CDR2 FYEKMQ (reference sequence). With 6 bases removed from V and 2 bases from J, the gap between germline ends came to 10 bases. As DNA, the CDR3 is TGTGCCAGCAGGAGTGAGGGTAACACTGAAGCTTTCTTT. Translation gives CASRSEGNTEAFF.

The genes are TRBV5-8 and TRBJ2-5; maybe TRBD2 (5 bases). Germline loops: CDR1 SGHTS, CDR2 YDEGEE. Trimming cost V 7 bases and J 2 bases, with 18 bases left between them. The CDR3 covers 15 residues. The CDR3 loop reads CASLPGSVLQETQYF. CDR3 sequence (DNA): TGTGCCAGCCTGCCAGGTAGCGTCCTGCAAGAGACCCAGTACTTC.

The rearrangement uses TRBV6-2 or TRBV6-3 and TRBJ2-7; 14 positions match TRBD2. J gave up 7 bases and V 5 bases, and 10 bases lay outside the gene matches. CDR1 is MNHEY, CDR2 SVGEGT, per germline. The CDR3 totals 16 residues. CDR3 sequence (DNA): TGTGCCAGCAGTCAGCCGGGACTAGCGGGAGATAGAGAGCAGTACGTC. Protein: CASSQPGLAGDREQYV.

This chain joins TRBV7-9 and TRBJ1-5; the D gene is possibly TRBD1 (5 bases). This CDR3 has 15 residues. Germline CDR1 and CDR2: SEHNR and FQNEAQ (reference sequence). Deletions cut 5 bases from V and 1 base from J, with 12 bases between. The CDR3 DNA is TGTGCCAGCAGCCATTCAGGGAAAAGCAATCAGCCCCAGCATTTT. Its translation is CASSHSGKSNQPQHF.

CDR3 coding DNA: TGTGCCAGCTCCTCCGGGACAGAAAGAACCCAGTACTTC. This encodes CASSSGTERTQYF. This chain connects TRBV6-5 to TRBJ2-5, with 7 bases that match TRBD1. CDR1 and CDR2 from the germline V gene are MNHEY and SVGAGI. This CDR3 contains 13 residues. With V trimmed by 8 bases and J by 8 bases, 11 bases remained unmatched.

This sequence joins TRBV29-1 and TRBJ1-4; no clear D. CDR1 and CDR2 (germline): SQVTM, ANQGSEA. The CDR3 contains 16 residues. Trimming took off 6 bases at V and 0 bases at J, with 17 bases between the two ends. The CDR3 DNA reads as TGCAGCGTGATGGGTCGGTTTCGGGCAACTAATGAAAAACTGTTTTTT. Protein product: CSVMGRFRATNEKLFF.

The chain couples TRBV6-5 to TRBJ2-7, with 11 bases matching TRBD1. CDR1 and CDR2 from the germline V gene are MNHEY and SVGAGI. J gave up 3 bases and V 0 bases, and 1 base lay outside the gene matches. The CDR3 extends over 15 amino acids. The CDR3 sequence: CASSYSGTGGYEQYF. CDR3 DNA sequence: TGTGCCAGCAGTTACTCCGGGACAGGGGGCTACGAGCAGTACTTC.

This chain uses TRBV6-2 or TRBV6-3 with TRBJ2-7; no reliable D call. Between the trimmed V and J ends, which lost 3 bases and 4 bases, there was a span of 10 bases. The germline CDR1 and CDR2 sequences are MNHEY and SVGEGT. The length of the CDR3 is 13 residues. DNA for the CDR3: TGTGCCAGCAGTTATGGGCCGATATACGAGCAGTACGTC. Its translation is CASSYGPIYEQYV.